This TCR beta chain was sequenced during a study of T cell responses to AZD1222 COVID-19 vaccine. Germline-derived CDR1 and CDR2 are MNHEY and SVGAGI. The CDR3 contains 16 residues. V was clipped by 4 bases and J by 7 bases; unmatched bases: 14. Combined were second doses at about 4 or about 12 weeks. Study-level results: Spike-specific TCR breadth and depth both grew after two AZD1222 doses. All repertoire sampling was performed exclusively after the peak T cell response. Donors, mostly white British, included more females; clonal diversity was possibly underestimated.

Measured with immunoSEQ multiplex PCR; TCRdb has only the in-frame clones, and not every one. The data contain about 88,000 clones, approximately 91% of them singletons. In the case of this clone: No antigen is known for it.

The material was peripheral blood, obtained 28 days after the second AZD1222 dose. This clonotype was sampled from an adult who received the AZD1222 COVID-19 vaccine. This chain joins TRBV6-5 and TRBJ1-2, with 8 positions matching TRBD1. CDR3 DNA: TGTGCCAGCAGTTTAACCCTGGACAGGGCAGAGGGTGGCTACACCTTC. Protein sequence: CASSLTLDRAEGGYTF.